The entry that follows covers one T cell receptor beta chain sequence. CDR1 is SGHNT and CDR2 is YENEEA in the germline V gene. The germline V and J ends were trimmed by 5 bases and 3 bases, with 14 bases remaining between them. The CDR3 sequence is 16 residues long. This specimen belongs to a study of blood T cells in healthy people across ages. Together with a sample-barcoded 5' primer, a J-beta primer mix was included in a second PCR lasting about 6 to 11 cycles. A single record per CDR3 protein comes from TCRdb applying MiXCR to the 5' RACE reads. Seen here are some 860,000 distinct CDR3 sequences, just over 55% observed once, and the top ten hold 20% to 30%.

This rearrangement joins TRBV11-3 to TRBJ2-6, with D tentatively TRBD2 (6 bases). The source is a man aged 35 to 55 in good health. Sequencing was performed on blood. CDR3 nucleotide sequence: TGTGCCAGCAGCCGACAGAATAGCGGTGGGGCCAACGTCCTGACTTTC. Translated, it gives CASSRQNSGGANVLTF.